The rows below give T cell receptor beta chains drawn from one sample of a study of blood T cell repertoires in COVID-19. Using immunoSEQ multiplex PCR, the repertoire was profiled, and TCRdb retains in-frame clones only, with some absent. This table has 150,000 to 200,000 clones, about four fifths appearing once. Sequencing input: PBMCs or T cells enriched from blood (not recorded which). Source of these receptors: a woman aged 50 to 60 in a cohort exposed to, infected with or recovered from COVID-19 (not recorded which). Both conserved end residues are part of each CDR3. A D gene is named only where the DNA matches it firmly. Where a row states a size, it is once, few, many or the class of an expanded clone; other rows omit it.

V gene: TRBV7-9; J gene: TRBJ1-2; clone size: -; D gene: TRBD1; CDR3 DNA: TGTGCCAGCGACGCTCACGGACAGGTTGATGGCTACACCTTC; CDR3 protein: CASDAHGQVDGYTF
V gene: TRBV6-5; J gene: TRBJ1-2; clone size: -; D gene: -; CDR3 DNA: TGTGCCAGCATCCTTATGGGGGGGGACTATGGCTACACCTTC; CDR3 protein: CASILMGGDYGYTF
V gene: TRBV7-3; J gene: TRBJ2-1; clone size: once; D gene: TRBD2; CDR3 DNA: TGTGCCAGCAGCACACTAGCGGGAGGGCCGGGGGAGCAGTTCTTC; CDR3 protein: CASSTLAGGPGEQFF
V gene: TRBV2; J gene: TRBJ2-7; clone size: few; D gene: TRBD1; CDR3 DNA: TGTGCCAGCAGCAACAGGGGGTCCGAGCAGTACTTC; CDR3 protein: CASSNRGSEQYF
V gene: TRBV6-5; J gene: TRBJ1-5; clone size: -; D gene: TRBD1; CDR3 DNA: TGTGCCAGCAGACACCGGACAGGGTCTAATCAGCCCCAGCATTTT; CDR3 protein: CASRHRTGSNQPQHF
V gene: TRBV19; J gene: TRBJ2-7; clone size: -; D gene: TRBD1; CDR3 DNA: TGTGCCAGCACCCCGGGACAGGGGACCTACGAGCAGTACTTC; CDR3 protein: CASTPGQGTYEQYF
V gene: TRBV7-8; J gene: TRBJ1-3; clone size: once; D gene: -; CDR3 DNA: TGTGCCAGCAGCTTATCCGGGGAGGACACCATATATTTT; CDR3 protein: CASSLSGEDTIYF
V gene: TRBV5-6; J gene: TRBJ2-5; clone size: -; D gene: -; CDR3 DNA: TGTGCCAGCAGCACCAGGGTCTCAGGGGTGCGACAAGAGACCCAGTACTTC; CDR3 protein: CASSTRVSGVRQETQYF
V gene: TRBV7-9; J gene: TRBJ1-5; clone size: once; D gene: -; CDR3 DNA: TGTGCCAGCAGCTTAGACAGCATCAATCAGCCCCAGCATTTT; CDR3 protein: CASSLDSINQPQHF
V gene: TRBV21-1; J gene: TRBJ1-5; clone size: -; D gene: -; CDR3 DNA: TGTGCCAGCAGCAAAGGTAGGACAGGTTGGGGGGATAGCAATCAGCCCCAGCATTTT; CDR3 protein: CASSKGRTGWGDSNQPQHF
V gene: TRBV15; J gene: TRBJ1-5; clone size: -; D gene: -; CDR3 DNA: TGTGCCACCAGCAGAGATGGCGCCTTGGTGAGGGTTCAGCCCCAGCATTTT; CDR3 protein: CATSRDGALVRVQPQHF
V gene: TRBV5-4; J gene: TRBJ2-5; clone size: -; D gene: -; CDR3 DNA: TGTGCCAGCAGCTCCCCCTGGGCAGGTGGGGAGACCCAGTACTTC; CDR3 protein: CASSSPWAGGETQYF
V gene: TRBV27; J gene: TRBJ1-4; clone size: -; D gene: -; CDR3 DNA: TGTGCCAGCAGTTTAGTCCGGGGGGGCGGGGAAAAACTGTTTTTT; CDR3 protein: CASSLVRGGGEKLFF
V gene: TRBV27; J gene: TRBJ2-1; clone size: many; D gene: -; CDR3 DNA: TGTGCCAGCAGTTTAGAGGGGGAAGGCTACAATGAGCAGTTCTTC; CDR3 protein: CASSLEGEGYNEQFF
V gene: TRBV7-2; J gene: TRBJ1-2; clone size: -; D gene: TRBD1; CDR3 DNA: TGTGCCAGCAGACGCCCTGGACAGGGAGCTAACTATGGCTACACCTTC; CDR3 protein: CASRRPGQGANYGYTF
V gene: TRBV5-1; J gene: TRBJ1-1; clone size: -; D gene: -; CDR3 DNA: TGCGCCAGCGTGCAGGGTTCTGAAGCTTTCTTT; CDR3 protein: CASVQGSEAFF
V gene: TRBV5-1; J gene: TRBJ1-2; clone size: -; D gene: TRBD1; CDR3 DNA: TGCGCCAGCAGCTTGGGGGACAGAGAATATGGCTACACCTTC; CDR3 protein: CASSLGDREYGYTF
V gene: TRBV7-9; J gene: TRBJ1-4; clone size: -; D gene: TRBD1; CDR3 DNA: TGTGCCAGCAGCCCCAGTTTCGGGACAGAAGATGAAAAACTGTTTTTT; CDR3 protein: CASSPSFGTEDEKLFF
V gene: TRBV3-1/TRBV3-2; J gene: TRBJ2-5; clone size: -; D gene: -; CDR3 DNA: TGTGCCAGCAGCCAAGGAGGATTCTTCCAAGAGACCCAGTACTTC; CDR3 protein: CASSQGGFFQETQYF
V gene: TRBV13; J gene: TRBJ2-7; clone size: once; D gene: -; CDR3 DNA: TGTGCCAGCAGCTTACTTCAGAGGGCTAGCTCCTACGAGCAGTACTTC; CDR3 protein: CASSLLQRASSYEQYF
V gene: TRBV19; J gene: TRBJ2-7; clone size: -; D gene: -; CDR3 DNA: TGTGCCAGTAGTCCGGACCGGGACTCGATTTACGAGCAGTACTTC; CDR3 protein: CASSPDRDSIYEQYF
V gene: TRBV7-3; J gene: TRBJ2-1; clone size: -; D gene: TRBD1; CDR3 DNA: TGTGCCAGCAGCGTGGGACAGGGCTACTACAATGAGCAGTTCTTC; CDR3 protein: CASSVGQGYYNEQFF
V gene: TRBV7-2; J gene: TRBJ2-4; clone size: -; D gene: TRBD2; CDR3 DNA: TGTGCCAGCAGCTTCGGGGGGACCAAAAAAAACATTCAGTACTTC; CDR3 protein: CASSFGGTKKNIQYF
V gene: TRBV5-1; J gene: TRBJ1-4; clone size: once; D gene: TRBD1; CDR3 DNA: TGCGCCAGCAGCTTTGACAGGGGGCATAATGAAAAACTGTTTTTT; CDR3 protein: CASSFDRGHNEKLFF
V gene: TRBV18; J gene: TRBJ2-1; clone size: once; D gene: TRBD2; CDR3 DNA: TGTGCCAGCTCACCAGGACTAGCGGGAGAGGGCTACAATGAGCAGTTCTTC; CDR3 protein: CASSPGLAGEGYNEQFF
V gene: TRBV2; J gene: TRBJ1-4; clone size: many; D gene: TRBD1; CDR3 DNA: TGTGCCAGCAGTGTTTCAGGGGGCAGGGAAAAACTGTTTTTT; CDR3 protein: CASSVSGGREKLFF
V gene: TRBV12-3/TRBV12-4; J gene: TRBJ2-7; clone size: -; D gene: -; CDR3 DNA: TGTGCCAGCAGTTTAGGTGTACAGAACGAGCAGTACTTC; CDR3 protein: CASSLGVQNEQYF
V gene: TRBV14; J gene: TRBJ1-4; clone size: -; D gene: -; CDR3 DNA: TGTGCCAGCAGCCAAGATCCGCTGGTGGGGCAGCTTAATGAAAAACTGTTTTTT; CDR3 protein: CASSQDPLVGQLNEKLFF